One sample yielded the 7 T cell receptor beta chains listed below, sequenced in a study of high-grade serous ovarian cancer treatment subgroups. Using immunoSEQ multiplex PCR, the repertoire was profiled, and TCRdb retains in-frame clones only, with some absent. Among thousands of clones listed, approximately 62% were seen once. The tumor samples were collected prior to definitive surgery or chemotherapy. The specimen was tumor tissue. Receptors were obtained from a human donor with high-grade serous ovarian cancer.

This rearrangement joins TRBV28 to TRBJ1-4, with TRBD1 matching over 7 bases. The CDR3 has 14 residues. Germline V gene sequence: CDR1 MDHEN, CDR2 SYDVKM. Trimming at V came to 5 bases and at J to 8 bases, leaving 8 bases not matched to a gene. This CDR3 reads CASSRGQWREKLFF. The CDR3 DNA sequence: TGTGCCAGCAGTCGGGGACAGTGGAGGGAAAAACTGTTTTTT.

The chain couples TRBV6-5 to TRBJ1-2; 9 bases are a match to TRBD1. Germline-derived CDR1 and CDR2 are MNHEY and SVGAGI. The CDR3 contains 15 residues. The V gene end was trimmed by 10 bases and the J gene end by 4 bases; junction bases not matched to a gene: 13. The CDR3 reads CATRKGQGLGYGYTF. CDR3 in DNA: TGTGCCACCAGGAAGGGACAGGGTCTCGGCTATGGCTACACCTTC.

DNA of the CDR3: TGTGCCAGCAGCTTAGGGGGTGGCTACACCTTC. Translation gives CASSLGGGYTF. The V and J genes are TRBV11-2 and TRBJ1-2; no clear D gene. CDR1 SGHAT and CDR2 FQNNGV come from the germline V gene. Between the trimmed V and J ends, which lost 1 base and 7 bases, there was a span of 4 bases. The CDR3 is made up of 11 amino acids.

The J gene is TRBJ2-7, the V gene TRBV9; possibly TRBD2 for D (7 bases). Germline loops: CDR1 SGDLS, CDR2 YYNGEE. The CDR3 length is 16 residues. Trimming cost V 7 bases and J 0 bases, with 20 bases left between them. In DNA, the CDR3 is TGTGCCAGCGGCGGGGGCCAGGGCCTCAGCTCCTACGAGCAGTACTTC. It is translated as CASGGGQGLSSYEQYF.

This clone was counted only a few times. The J gene is TRBJ2-7, the V gene TRBV7-9; 8 bases align to TRBD1. Germline V gives CDR1 SEHNR, CDR2 FQNEAQ (reference sequence). The CDR3 is made up of 18 amino acids. V was pared by 5 bases and J by 0 bases, with 15 bases of the junction left unmatched. CDR3 in DNA: TGTGCCAGCAGCCCTAAGGGCCCCGGGACAGGATTCTCCTACGAGCAGTACTTC. Its translation: CASSPKGPGTGFSYEQYF. The full variable domain, completed using reference TRBV7-9 and TRBJ2-7, is DTGVSQNPRHKITKRGQNVTFRCDPISEHNRLYWYRQTLGQGPEFLTYFQNEAQLEKSRLLSDRFSAERPKGSFSTLEIQRTEQGDSAMYLCASSPKGPGTGFSYEQYFGPGTRLTVT.

This sequence joins TRBV4-1 and TRBJ2-3; no definite D call. Germline V gene sequence: CDR1 MGHRA, CDR2 YSYEKL. The ends were cut back, 1 base at V and 11 bases at J, with 19 bases in the middle. This CDR3 is built from 15 residues. This CDR3 reads CASSQAPRPFVEQYF. The CDR3, as DNA: TGCGCCAGCAGCCAAGCCCCTCGCCCATTTGTGGAGCAGTATTTT.

By frequency in the sample, this clone is medium-sized. The chain carries TRBV5-1 and TRBJ2-1; D perhaps matches TRBD2 (6 bases). The CDR3 is 15 amino acids. Looked up from germline, CDR1 is SGHRS and CDR2 is YFSETQ. With 0 bases removed from V and 3 bases from J, the gap between germline ends came to 10 bases. CDR3 in amino acids: CASSLAPDYYNEQFF. The DNA of the CDR3 is TGCGCCAGCAGCTTGGCTCCGGACTACTACAATGAGCAGTTCTTC.